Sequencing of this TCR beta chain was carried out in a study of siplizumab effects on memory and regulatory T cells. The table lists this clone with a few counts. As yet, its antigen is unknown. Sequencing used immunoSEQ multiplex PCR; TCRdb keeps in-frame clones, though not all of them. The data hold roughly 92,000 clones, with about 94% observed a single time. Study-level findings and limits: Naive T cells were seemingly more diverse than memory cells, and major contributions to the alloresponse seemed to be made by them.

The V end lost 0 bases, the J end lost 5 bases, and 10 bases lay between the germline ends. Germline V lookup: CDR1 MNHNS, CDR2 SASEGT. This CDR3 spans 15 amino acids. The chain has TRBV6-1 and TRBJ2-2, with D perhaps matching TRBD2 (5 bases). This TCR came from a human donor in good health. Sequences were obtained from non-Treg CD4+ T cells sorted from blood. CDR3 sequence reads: CASSEAPLGTGELFF. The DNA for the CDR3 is TGTGCCAGCAGTGAAGCGCCACTAGGAACCGGGGAGCTGTTTTTT.